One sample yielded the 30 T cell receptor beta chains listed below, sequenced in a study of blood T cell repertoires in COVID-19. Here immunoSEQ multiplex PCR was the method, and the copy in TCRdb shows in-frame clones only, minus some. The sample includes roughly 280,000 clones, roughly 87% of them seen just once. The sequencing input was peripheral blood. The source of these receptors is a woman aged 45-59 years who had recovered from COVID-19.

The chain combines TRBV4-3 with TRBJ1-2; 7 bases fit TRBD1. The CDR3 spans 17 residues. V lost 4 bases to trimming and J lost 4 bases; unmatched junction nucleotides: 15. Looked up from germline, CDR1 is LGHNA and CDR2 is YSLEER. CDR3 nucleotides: TGCGCCAGCAGCCCTAGGGACAGCCCTGAAGTTCCCTATGGCTACACCTTC. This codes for CASSPRDSPEVPYGYTF.

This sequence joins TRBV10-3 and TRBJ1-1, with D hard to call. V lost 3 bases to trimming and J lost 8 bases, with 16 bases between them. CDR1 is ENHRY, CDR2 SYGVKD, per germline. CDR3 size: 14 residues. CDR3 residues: CAISEKGLGEEAFF. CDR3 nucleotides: TGTGCCATCAGTGAAAAGGGTTTGGGAGAAGAAGCTTTCTTT.

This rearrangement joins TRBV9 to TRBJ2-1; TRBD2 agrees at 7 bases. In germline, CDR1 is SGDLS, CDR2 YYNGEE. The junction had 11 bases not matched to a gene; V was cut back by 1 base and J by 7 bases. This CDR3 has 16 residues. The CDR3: CASSVLGRLAVNEQFF. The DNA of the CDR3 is TGTGCCAGCAGCGTACTAGGTCGTCTAGCGGTAAATGAGCAGTTCTTC.

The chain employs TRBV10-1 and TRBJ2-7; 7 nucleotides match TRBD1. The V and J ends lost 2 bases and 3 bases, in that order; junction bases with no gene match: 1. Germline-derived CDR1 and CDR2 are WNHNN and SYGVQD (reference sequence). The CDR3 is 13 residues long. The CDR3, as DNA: TGCGCCAGCAGTGAGGCAGGGGGCTACGAGCAGTACTTC. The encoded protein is CASSEAGGYEQYF.

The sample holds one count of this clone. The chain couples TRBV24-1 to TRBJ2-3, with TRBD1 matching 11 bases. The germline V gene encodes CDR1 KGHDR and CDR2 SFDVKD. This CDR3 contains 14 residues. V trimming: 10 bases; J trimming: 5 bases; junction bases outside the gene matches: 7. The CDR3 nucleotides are TGTGCCACTCGCGGACAGGGGGCTCAAGATACGCAGTATTTT. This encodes CATRGQGAQDTQYF.

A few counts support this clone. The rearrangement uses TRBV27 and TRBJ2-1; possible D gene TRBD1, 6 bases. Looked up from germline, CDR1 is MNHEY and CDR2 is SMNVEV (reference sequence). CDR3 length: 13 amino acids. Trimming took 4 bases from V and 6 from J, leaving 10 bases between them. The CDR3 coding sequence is TGTGCCAGCAGTTATTACAGGGTCAATGAGCAGTTCTTC. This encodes CASSYYRVNEQFF.

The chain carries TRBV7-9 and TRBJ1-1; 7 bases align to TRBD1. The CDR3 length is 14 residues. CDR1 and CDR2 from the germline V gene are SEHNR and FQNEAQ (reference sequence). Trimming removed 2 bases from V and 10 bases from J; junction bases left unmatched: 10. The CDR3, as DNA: TGTGCCAGCAGCTTAAGGAGAGGGGGCCATGGAGCTTTCTTT. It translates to CASSLRRGGHGAFF.

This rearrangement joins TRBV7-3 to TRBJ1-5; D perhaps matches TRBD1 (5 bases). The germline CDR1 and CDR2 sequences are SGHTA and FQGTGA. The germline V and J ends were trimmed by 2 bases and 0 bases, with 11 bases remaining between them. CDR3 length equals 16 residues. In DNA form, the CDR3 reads TGTGCCAGCAGCTTAGGGGGGTCGCATAGCAATCAGCCCCAGCATTTT. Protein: CASSLGGSHSNQPQHF. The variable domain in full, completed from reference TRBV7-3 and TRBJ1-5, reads GAGVSQTPSNKVTEKGKYVELRCDPISGHTALYWYRQSLGQGPEFLIYFQGTGAADDSGLPNDRFFAVRPEGSVSTLKIQRTERGDSAVYLCASSLGGSHSNQPQHFGDGTRLSIL.

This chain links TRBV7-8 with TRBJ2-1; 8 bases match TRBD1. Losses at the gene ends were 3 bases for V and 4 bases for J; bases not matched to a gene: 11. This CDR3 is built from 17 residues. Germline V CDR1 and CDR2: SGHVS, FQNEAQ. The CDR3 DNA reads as TGTGCCAGCAGCTTGGGGACAGGCGGAACTAAATACAATGAGCAGTTCTTC. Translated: CASSLGTGGTKYNEQFF. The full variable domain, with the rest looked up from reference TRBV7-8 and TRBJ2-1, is GAGVSQSPRYKVAKRGQDVALRCDPISGHVSLFWYQQALGQGPEFLTYFQNEAQLDKSGLPSDRFFAERPEGSVSTLKIQRTQQEDSAVYLCASSLGTGGTKYNEQFFGPGTRLTVL.

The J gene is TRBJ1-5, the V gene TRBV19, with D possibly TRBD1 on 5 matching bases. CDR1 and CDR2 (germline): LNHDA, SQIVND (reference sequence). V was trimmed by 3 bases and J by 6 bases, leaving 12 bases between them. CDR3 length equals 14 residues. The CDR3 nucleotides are TGTGCCAGTAGTATCCAGGGTGGGGTTCAGCCCCAGCATTTT. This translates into CASSIQGGVQPQHF.

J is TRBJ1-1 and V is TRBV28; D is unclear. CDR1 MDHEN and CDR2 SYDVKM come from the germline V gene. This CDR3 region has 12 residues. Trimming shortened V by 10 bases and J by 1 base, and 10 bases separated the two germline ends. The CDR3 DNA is TGTGCCACCCAAAGCCCGAACACTGAAGCTTTCTTT. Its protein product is CATQSPNTEAFF.

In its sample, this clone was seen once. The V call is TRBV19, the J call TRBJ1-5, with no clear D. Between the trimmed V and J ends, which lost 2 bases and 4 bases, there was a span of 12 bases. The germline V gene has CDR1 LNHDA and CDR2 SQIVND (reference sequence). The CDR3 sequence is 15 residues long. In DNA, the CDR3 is TGTGCCAGTAGTATAATCAAGGAGGGAAATCAGCCCCAGCATTTT. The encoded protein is CASSIIKEGNQPQHF.

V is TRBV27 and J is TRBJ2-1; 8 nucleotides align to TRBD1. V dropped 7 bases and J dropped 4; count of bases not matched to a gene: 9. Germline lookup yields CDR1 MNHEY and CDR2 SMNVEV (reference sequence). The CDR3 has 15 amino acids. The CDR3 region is CASTPLDRVYNEQFF. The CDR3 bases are TGTGCCAGCACACCCTTGGACAGGGTTTACAATGAGCAGTTCTTC.

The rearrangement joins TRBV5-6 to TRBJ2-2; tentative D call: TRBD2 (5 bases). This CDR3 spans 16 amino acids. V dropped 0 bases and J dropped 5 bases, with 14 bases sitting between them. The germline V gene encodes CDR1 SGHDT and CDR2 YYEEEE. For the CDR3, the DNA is TGTGCCAGCAGCTTGGCGGGGAGAGTAGGGACCGGGGAGCTGTTTTTT. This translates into CASSLAGRVGTGELFF.

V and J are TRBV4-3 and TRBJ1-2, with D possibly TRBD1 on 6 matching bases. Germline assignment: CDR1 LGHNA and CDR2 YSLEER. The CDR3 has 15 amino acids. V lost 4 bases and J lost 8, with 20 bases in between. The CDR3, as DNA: TGCGCCAGCAGCCCTGTTGCCAGGGGCGTTGGCGGCTACACCTTC. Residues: CASSPVARGVGGYTF.

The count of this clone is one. For the CDR3, the DNA is TGTGCCAGCAGTTACTCGGGAGGGGTCAATAACTATGGCTACACCTTC. Its translation is CASSYSGGVNNYGYTF. V usage is TRBV6-5 and J usage is TRBJ1-2; perhaps TRBD1 as D (5 bases). The CDR3 runs to 16 residues. Germline values: CDR1 MNHEY, CDR2 SVGAGI. V was trimmed by 0 bases and J by 1 base, leaving 12 bases between them.

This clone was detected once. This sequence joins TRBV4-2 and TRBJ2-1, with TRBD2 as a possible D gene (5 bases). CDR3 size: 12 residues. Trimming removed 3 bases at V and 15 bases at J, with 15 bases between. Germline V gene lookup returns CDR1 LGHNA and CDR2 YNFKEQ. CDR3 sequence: CASSQAGRWPFF. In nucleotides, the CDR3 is TGTGCCAGCAGCCAGGCGGGCCGCTGGCCGTTCTTC.

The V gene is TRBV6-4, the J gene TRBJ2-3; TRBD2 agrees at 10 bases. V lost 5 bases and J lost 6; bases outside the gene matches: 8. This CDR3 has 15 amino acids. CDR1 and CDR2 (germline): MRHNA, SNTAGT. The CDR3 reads CASSQSGGAVDTQYF. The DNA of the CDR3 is TGTGCCAGCAGTCAAAGCGGGGGGGCCGTGGATACGCAGTATTTT.

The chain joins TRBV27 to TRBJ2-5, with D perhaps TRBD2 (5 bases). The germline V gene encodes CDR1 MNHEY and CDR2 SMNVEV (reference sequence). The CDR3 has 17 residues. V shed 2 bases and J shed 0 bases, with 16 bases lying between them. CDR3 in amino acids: CASSLRVRVDYQETQYF. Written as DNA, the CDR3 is TGTGCCAGCAGTTTAAGGGTACGAGTGGACTACCAAGAGACCCAGTACTTC.

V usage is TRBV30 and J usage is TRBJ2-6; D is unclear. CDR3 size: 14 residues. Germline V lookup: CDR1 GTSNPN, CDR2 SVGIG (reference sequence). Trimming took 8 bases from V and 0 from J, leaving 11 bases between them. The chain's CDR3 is CARSGISGANVLTF. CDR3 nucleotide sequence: TGTGCCCGGTCGGGTATCTCTGGGGCCAACGTCCTGACTTTC.

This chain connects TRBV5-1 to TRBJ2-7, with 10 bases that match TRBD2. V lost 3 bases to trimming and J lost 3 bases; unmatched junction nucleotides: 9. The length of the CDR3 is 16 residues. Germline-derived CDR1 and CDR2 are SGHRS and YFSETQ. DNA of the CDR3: TGCGCCAGCAGCTCACTAGCGGGACGGATAAACTACGAGCAGTACTTC. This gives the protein CASSSLAGRINYEQYF.

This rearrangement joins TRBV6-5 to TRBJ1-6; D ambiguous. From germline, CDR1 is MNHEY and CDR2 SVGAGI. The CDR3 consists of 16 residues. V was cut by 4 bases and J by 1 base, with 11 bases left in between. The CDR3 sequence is CASSSLTGSYNSPLHF. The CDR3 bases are TGTGCCAGCAGTTCCCTGACGGGATCCTATAATTCACCCCTCCACTTT.

The CDR3 loop reads CASSGTGLVYEQYF. CDR3 nucleotide sequence: TGTGCCAGCAGCGGGACAGGTCTGGTATACGAGCAGTACTTC. The gene calls are TRBV7-9 and TRBJ2-7, with TRBD1 identical over 8 bases. In germline, CDR1 is SEHNR, CDR2 FQNEAQ (reference sequence). The junction had 7 bases not matched to a gene; V was cut back by 5 bases and J by 4 bases. This CDR3 spans 14 amino acids. Filled out from reference TRBV7-9 and TRBJ2-7, the complete variable domain reads DTGVSQNPRHKITKRGQNVTFRCDPISEHNRLYWYRQTLGQGPEFLTYFQNEAQLEKSRLLSDRFSAERPKGSFSTLEIQRTEQGDSAMYLCASSGTGLVYEQYFGPGTRLTVT.

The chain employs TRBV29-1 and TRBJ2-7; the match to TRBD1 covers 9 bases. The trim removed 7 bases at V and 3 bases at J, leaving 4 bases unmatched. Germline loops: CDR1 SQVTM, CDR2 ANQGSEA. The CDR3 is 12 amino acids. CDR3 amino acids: CSARDRVYEQYF. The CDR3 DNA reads TGCAGCGCCCGGGACAGGGTCTACGAGCAGTACTTC.

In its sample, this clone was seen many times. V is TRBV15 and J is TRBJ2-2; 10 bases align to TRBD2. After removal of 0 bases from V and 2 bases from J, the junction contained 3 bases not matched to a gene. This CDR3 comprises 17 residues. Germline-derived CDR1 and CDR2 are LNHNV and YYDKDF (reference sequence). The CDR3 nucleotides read TGTGCCACCAGCAGAGATCTAGCGGGGGAAAACACCGGGGAGCTGTTTTTT. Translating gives CATSRDLAGENTGELFF.

The CDR3 DNA follows: TGCGCCAGCAGCCCCCACACTAGCGGGATTGCCTACGAGCAGTACTTC. Protein product: CASSPHTSGIAYEQYF. This sequence joins TRBV5-1 and TRBJ2-7; TRBD2 matches 10 bases. The germline CDR1 and CDR2 sequences are SGHRS and YFSETQ. With 4 bases clipped from V and 2 bases from J, the junction kept 9 bases outside the gene matches. This CDR3 has 16 amino acids.

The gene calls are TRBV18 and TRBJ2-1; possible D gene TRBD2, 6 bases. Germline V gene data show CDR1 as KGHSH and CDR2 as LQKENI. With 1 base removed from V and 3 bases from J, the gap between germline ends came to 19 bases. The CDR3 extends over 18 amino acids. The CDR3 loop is CASSPLRDSEGRYNEQFF. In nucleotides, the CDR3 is TGTGCCAGCTCACCACTCCGGGACTCCGAGGGTCGCTACAATGAGCAGTTCTTC.

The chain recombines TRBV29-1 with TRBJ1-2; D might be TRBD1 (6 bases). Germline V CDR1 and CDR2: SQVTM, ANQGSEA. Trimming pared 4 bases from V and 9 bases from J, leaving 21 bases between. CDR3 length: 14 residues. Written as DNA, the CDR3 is TGCAGCGTTGTGGGTCCCCCTATAAGGGGGAGCTACACCTTC. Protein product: CSVVGPPIRGSYTF.

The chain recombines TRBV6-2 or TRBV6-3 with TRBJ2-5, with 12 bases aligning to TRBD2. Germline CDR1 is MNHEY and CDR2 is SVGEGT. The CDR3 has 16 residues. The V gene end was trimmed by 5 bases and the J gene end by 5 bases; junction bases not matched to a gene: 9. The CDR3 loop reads CASSIRLAGAGETQYF. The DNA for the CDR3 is TGTGCCAGCAGTATCCGACTAGCGGGAGCGGGCGAGACCCAGTACTTC.

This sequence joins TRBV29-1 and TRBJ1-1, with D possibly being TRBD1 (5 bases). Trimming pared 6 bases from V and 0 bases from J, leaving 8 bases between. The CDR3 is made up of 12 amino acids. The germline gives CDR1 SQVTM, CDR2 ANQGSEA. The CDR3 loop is CSVYRMNTEAFF. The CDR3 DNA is TGCAGCGTGTACAGGATGAACACTGAAGCTTTCTTT.